The 15 T cell receptor beta chains below all came from one sample that was sequenced in a study of blood T cell repertoires in COVID-19. Using immunoSEQ multiplex PCR, the repertoire was profiled, and TCRdb retains in-frame clones only, with some absent. The sample shows around 230,000 clones, 81% of them seen only once. Sample: peripheral blood. These receptors were obtained from a woman older than 75 with acute or convalescent COVID-19.

The chain has TRBV18 and TRBJ2-7; 7 bases are shared with TRBD1. Germline V lookup: CDR1 KGHSH, CDR2 LQKENI. This CDR3 spans 14 amino acids. V shed 1 base and J 5 bases; nucleotides not matched to a gene: 5. The CDR3 region is CASSPRQGSHEQYF. The CDR3 bases are TGTGCCAGCTCACCACGACAGGGATCCCACGAGCAGTACTTC.

The chain combines TRBV10-2 with TRBJ1-1, with 10 bases that match TRBD1. CDR1 is WSHSY and CDR2 is SAAADI in the germline V gene. The ends lost 7 bases at V and 2 bases at J; junction bases unmatched: 10. The CDR3 consists of 16 residues. The CDR3 is CASTGTGDAVNTEAFF. CDR3 coding DNA: TGCGCCAGCACCGGGACAGGGGACGCCGTAAACACTGAAGCTTTCTTT.

The V call is TRBV5-7, the J call TRBJ2-7; 7 bases are shared with TRBD1. TRBV5-7 is an open reading frame, and its role is uncertain. The CDR3 contains 14 residues. V shed 4 bases and J 3 bases; nucleotides not matched to a gene: 7. As DNA, the CDR3 is TGTGCCAGCAGCGACTCCGGGACAGTCTACGAGCAGTACTTC. It translates to CASSDSGTVYEQYF.

The sample holds many counts of this clone. The chain has TRBV7-9 and TRBJ1-1; D is possibly TRBD1 (5 bases). CDR1 and CDR2 from the germline V gene are SEHNR and FQNEAQ (reference sequence). V was cut by 5 bases and J by 1 base, with 11 bases left in between. The CDR3 has 14 amino acids. CDR3 region: CASSLRGRNTEAFF. The CDR3 DNA reads TGTGCCAGCAGCCTTAGGGGAAGGAACACTGAAGCTTTCTTT.

The sample holds one count of this clone. V usage is TRBV3-1 (or the pseudogene TRBV3-2) and J usage is TRBJ2-7, with 7 bases identical to TRBD2. The J segment lost 1 base and the V segment lost 4 bases, leaving 16 bases of the junction unmatched. The CDR3 has 18 residues. Germline V gene lookup returns CDR1 LGHDT and CDR2 YNNKEL (reference sequence). CDR3: CASSPSRSGNTISYEQYF. CDR3 DNA sequence: TGTGCCAGCAGCCCCTCGCGGAGCGGGAATACAATTTCCTACGAGCAGTACTTC.

The chain has TRBV20-1 and TRBJ1-1; D remains unclear. V was pared by 1 base and J by 9 bases, with 9 bases between. Germline V CDR1 and CDR2: DFQATT, SNEGSKA (reference sequence). The CDR3 loop spans 11 amino acids. The CDR3 loop is CSARGSGKAFF. The CDR3, as DNA: TGCAGTGCTAGAGGTTCCGGGAAAGCTTTCTTT.

CDR3 sequence (DNA): TGTGCCAGTAGCCCAAACAGAAACTATGGCTACACCTTC. The encoded protein is CASSPNRNYGYTF. V and J are TRBV19 and TRBJ1-2; D unresolved. The ends were cut back, 6 bases at V and 2 bases at J, with 10 bases in the middle. CDR3 length equals 13 residues. Germline CDR1 LNHDA, CDR2 SQIVND (reference sequence).

In DNA, the CDR3 is TGTGCCAGCTCACCACCGGAGGCAGCGGGCACAGATACGCAGTATTTT. Translation: CASSPPEAAGTDTQYF. The chain has TRBV18 and TRBJ2-3; possible D gene TRBD2, 5 bases. The germline V gene encodes CDR1 KGHSH and CDR2 LQKENI. V was clipped by 0 bases and J by 1 base, with 11 bases between them. The CDR3 has 16 residues.

This clone was observed many times. The V call is TRBV30, the J call TRBJ1-2; 9 bases align to TRBD1. Germline assignment: CDR1 GTSNPN and CDR2 SVGIG (reference sequence). The trim removed 3 bases at V and 2 bases at J, leaving 7 bases unmatched. The CDR3 has 15 amino acids. CDR3 bases: TGTGCCTGGAGGGGGGGGACAGGGATGAACTATGGCTACACCTTC. It codes for CAWRGGTGMNYGYTF.

V is TRBV30 and J is TRBJ1-2, with 8 nucleotides matching TRBD1. The CDR3 has 14 residues. The ends lost 2 bases at V and 4 bases at J; junction bases unmatched: 6. CDR1 is GTSNPN and CDR2 is SVGIG in the germline V gene (reference sequence). The CDR3 sequence: CAWSYGQGGYGYTF. DNA for the CDR3: TGTGCCTGGAGTTACGGACAGGGCGGCTATGGCTACACCTTC. Filled out from reference TRBV30 and TRBJ1-2, the complete variable domain reads SQTIHQWPATLVQPVGSPLSLECTVEGTSNPNLYWYRQAAGRGLQLLFYSVGIGQISSEVPQNLSASRPQDRQFILSSKKLLLSDSGFYLCAWSYGQGGYGYTFGSGTRLTVV.

The V call is TRBV2, the J call TRBJ1-4, with 7 bases aligning to TRBD1. The V and J ends lost 5 bases and 4 bases, in that order; junction bases with no gene match: 7. Germline V CDR1 and CDR2: SNHLY, FYNNEI. The CDR3 is 15 residues long. The CDR3 is CASSPGTDLNEKLFF. CDR3 bases: TGTGCCAGCAGTCCCGGGACAGACCTTAATGAAAAACTGTTTTTT. The whole variable domain, remainder taken from reference TRBV2 and TRBJ1-4, is EPEVTQTPSHQVTQMGQEVILRCVPISNHLYFYWYRQILGQKVEFLVSFYNNEISEKSEIFDDQFSVERPDGSNFTLKIRSTKLEDSAMYFCASSPGTDLNEKLFFGSGTQLSVL.

V and J are TRBV7-6 and TRBJ2-1, with 11 positions matching TRBD2. V lost 5 bases and J lost 7; bases outside the gene matches: 10. The CDR3 extends over 16 amino acids. Germline CDR1 and CDR2: SGHVS and FNYEAQ. The CDR3, as DNA: TGTGCCAGCAGCGGTCTATATAGCGGGGGGGCAAATGAGCAGTTCTTC. It specifies CASSGLYSGGANEQFF. The full variable domain, in which reference TRBV7-6 and TRBJ2-1 provide the parts outside the CDR3, is GAGVSQSPRYKVTKRGQDVALRCDPISGHVSLYWYRQALGQGPEFLTYFNYEAQQDKSGLPNDRFSAERPEGSISTLTIQRTEQRDSAMYRCASSGLYSGGANEQFFGPGTRLTVL.

The V gene is TRBV25-1, the J gene TRBJ2-3, with 9 nucleotides matching TRBD2. CDR3 size: 17 residues. Germline CDR1 reads MGHDK; CDR2 reads SYGVNS. Trimming removed 2 bases from V and 3 bases from J; junction bases left unmatched: 9. The CDR3 nucleotides are TGTGCCAGCAGTGAAAGAGGCGGGAGGGAAGGGACAGATACGCAGTATTTT. Protein product: CASSERGGREGTDTQYF.

The V and J genes are TRBV5-1 and TRBJ1-2; the match to TRBD1 covers 7 bases. Germline CDR1 reads SGHRS; CDR2 reads YFSETQ. This CDR3 is 16 amino acids long. The V gene end was trimmed by 4 bases and the J gene end by 10 bases; junction bases not matched to a gene: 19. The CDR3 region is CASSHPEPGQPFHYTF. Here the CDR3 DNA reads TGCGCCAGCAGCCATCCCGAGCCGGGACAGCCATTTCACTACACCTTC.

The rearrangement joins TRBV19 to TRBJ2-7; 9 bases are a match to TRBD1. Per the germline V gene, CDR1 is LNHDA and CDR2 is SQIVND (reference sequence). The trim removed 8 bases at V and 2 bases at J, leaving 10 bases unmatched. The CDR3 covers 15 residues. The CDR3 DNA reads as TGTGCCAGTGGACTTACAGGGGGCGCCGCCTACGAGCAGTACTTC. This gives the protein CASGLTGGAAYEQYF.